These 22 T cell receptor beta chains were sequenced from one sample in a study of blood T cell repertoires in COVID-19. Produced via immunoSEQ multiplex PCR; TCRdb's table is partial and in-frame only. There are about 75,000 clones in the sample; approximately 82% occur only once, and under 25% lies in the top ten. The sample consisted of peripheral blood. These receptors were collected from a woman in her forties or fifties with acute or convalescent COVID-19.

The J gene is TRBJ1-4, the V gene TRBV4-2; 8 nucleotides match TRBD1. CDR3 length: 16 amino acids. With V trimmed by 2 bases and J by 7 bases, 9 bases remained unmatched. Germline CDR1 and CDR2: LGHNA and YNFKEQ. The CDR3 reads CASSQSKGTGSEKLFF. CDR3 nucleotide sequence: TGTGCCAGCAGCCAAAGTAAGGGGACAGGCTCTGAAAAACTGTTTTTT.

This chain connects TRBV5-6 to TRBJ2-7; weak D call: TRBD1 (5 bases). Germline V lookup: CDR1 SGHDT, CDR2 YYEEEE. Trimming stripped 0 bases from V and 2 bases from J, with 15 bases between. This CDR3 has 16 amino acids. CDR3 protein: CASSLVGRERPYEQYF. The CDR3 nucleotides read TGTGCCAGCAGCTTGGTGGGCAGGGAAAGGCCCTACGAGCAGTACTTC.

The chain carries TRBV5-1 and TRBJ1-1, with D possibly matching TRBD1 (6 bases). CDR1 and CDR2 from the germline V gene are SGHRS and YFSETQ. This CDR3 contains 15 residues. Trimming shortened V by 3 bases and J by 11 bases, and 23 bases separated the two germline ends. The CDR3 spells CASSSATGVGPHAFF. The CDR3 nucleotides are TGCGCCAGCAGCTCCGCGACAGGAGTCGGCCCGCACGCTTTCTTT.

This clone has just one count. This rearrangement joins TRBV2 to TRBJ1-6; perhaps TRBD1 as D (6 bases). Germline V gene lookup returns CDR1 SNHLY and CDR2 FYNNEI. The CDR3 covers 11 residues. V was trimmed by 8 bases and J by 9 bases, leaving 8 bases between them. The CDR3, as DNA: TGTGCCAGCCTCAGGGGTTCACCCCTCCACTTT. As protein: CASLRGSPLHF.

The rearrangement links TRBV14 to TRBJ1-3, with 7 positions matching TRBD1. Germline values: CDR1 SGHDN, CDR2 FVKESK. V gave up 4 bases and J gave up 0 bases; unmatched junction bases: 6. The CDR3 sequence is 16 residues long. The CDR3 here is CASSRDRLFSGNTIYF. DNA for the CDR3: TGTGCCAGCAGCCGGGACAGACTCTTCTCTGGAAACACCATATATTTT.

The rearrangement links TRBV9 to TRBJ2-3; TRBD1 is a possible D gene (6 bases). V dropped 3 bases and J dropped 0 bases, with 14 bases sitting between them. The germline V gene encodes CDR1 SGDLS and CDR2 YYNGEE. This CDR3 has 16 residues. CDR3 protein: CASSEIGQSSTDTQYF. For the CDR3, the DNA is TGTGCCAGCAGCGAAATAGGACAGAGTAGCACAGATACGCAGTATTTT.

The chain recombines TRBV10-3 with TRBJ1-1, with 8 bases that match TRBD1. V lost 6 bases and J lost 1; bases outside the gene matches: 10. Germline values: CDR1 ENHRY, CDR2 SYGVKD. There are 16 residues in the CDR3. CDR3 sequence reads: CAIRDTGGVRNTEAFF. As DNA, the CDR3 is TGTGCCATCAGGGATACAGGGGGGGTACGGAACACTGAAGCTTTCTTT.

This clone was picked up many times. The chain uses TRBV2 and TRBJ1-2; a weak D match, TRBD1 (5 bases). Between the trimmed V and J ends, which lost 2 bases and 5 bases, there was a span of 12 bases. The germline gives CDR1 SNHLY, CDR2 FYNNEI. The CDR3 consists of 14 residues. CDR3 nucleotides: TGTGCCAGCAGTGAATTAAGGGGAATATATGGCTACACCTTC. Protein product: CASSELRGIYGYTF.

For this clone: The DNA is left out, because the CDR3 cannot be placed on it with certainty; the CDR3 is given as TCRdb lists it. V gene TRBV2 combines with J gene TRBJ1-6; no check of the table's D call, TRBD1, against the DNA was made. Germline CDR1 reads SNHLY; CDR2 reads FYNNEI. Termini included, the CDR3 measures 15 amino acids. The CDR3 spells CASSILGTSNSPLHF.

This clone was recorded a few times. The chain employs TRBV6-4 and TRBJ2-3, with TRBD2 matching over 11 bases. The germline gives CDR1 MRHNA, CDR2 SNTAGT. Trimming took 6 bases from V and 4 from J; bases not matched to a gene: 6. The CDR3 length is 15 residues. The CDR3 DNA reads as TGTGCCAGCAGCCTACTAGCGGGAGAATCAGATACGCAGTATTTT. This codes for CASSLLAGESDTQYF.

Of note for this clone: Within the sample, other DNA sequences also encode this same CDR3. V is TRBV5-1 and J is TRBJ2-3; TRBD2 matches 13 bases. The J segment lost 4 bases and the V segment lost 6 bases, leaving 8 bases of the junction unmatched. The CDR3 is made up of 16 amino acids. Germline V gene data show CDR1 as SGHRS and CDR2 as YFSETQ. The CDR3, as DNA: TGCGCCAGCACCACTCTAGGACTAGCGGGAGCAGATACGCAGTATTTT. Protein: CASTTLGLAGADTQYF.

This chain connects TRBV4-2 to TRBJ2-3; a weak D match, TRBD2 (5 bases). Germline V gene sequence: CDR1 LGHNA, CDR2 YNFKEQ. Trimming cost V 3 bases and J 3 bases, with 16 bases left between them. The CDR3 contains 16 residues. The CDR3 coding sequence is TGTGCCAGCAGCCATGGGGTGGGAGCCCCTACAGATACGCAGTATTTT. Its translation is CASSHGVGAPTDTQYF.

The J gene is TRBJ1-6, the V gene TRBV27; 7 bases line up with TRBD1. This CDR3 comprises 16 residues. V dropped 5 bases and J dropped 5; count of bases not matched to a gene: 9. Germline CDR1 MNHEY, CDR2 SMNVEV (reference sequence). The CDR3 bases are TGTGCCAGCAGTCCGACAGGGTGGTTAGATAATTCACCCCTCCACTTT. This encodes CASSPTGWLDNSPLHF.

The gene calls are TRBV9 and TRBJ1-4; TRBD1 might be the D (6 bases). From germline, CDR1 is SGDLS and CDR2 YYNGEE. V lost 5 bases and J lost 4, with 15 bases in between. The CDR3 consists of 15 residues. The CDR3, as DNA: TGTGCCAGCAGGACCAAGGACAGAAGTAATGAAAAACTGTTTTTT. It yields the protein CASRTKDRSNEKLFF. Full variable domain (remainder filled in from reference TRBV9 and TRBJ1-4): DSGVTQTPKHLITATGQRVTLRCSPRSGDLSVYWYQQSLDQGLQFLIQYYNGEERAKGNILERFSAQQFPDLHSELNLSSLELGDSALYFCASRTKDRSNEKLFFGSGTQLSVL.

The gene calls are TRBV6-4 and TRBJ1-2; D not resolved. The V end was cut by 2 bases, the J end by 8 bases, with 15 bases between. Germline CDR1 is MRHNA and CDR2 is SNTAGT. The CDR3 runs 14 residues. CDR3 nucleotides: TGTGCCAGCAGTGACCGGGCGGGGATTGGGGGCTACACCTTC. Translated, it gives CASSDRAGIGGYTF.

J is TRBJ2-1 and V is TRBV7-3; D unresolved. The length of the CDR3 is 13 residues. The germline gives CDR1 SGHTA, CDR2 FQGTGA. The V gene lost 4 bases and the J gene lost 1 base, with 5 bases spanning the gap. In nucleotides, the CDR3 is TGTGCCAGCAGCTCCTCGTCCTACAATGAGCAGTTCTTC. Residues: CASSSSSYNEQFF.

The V gene is TRBV30, the J gene TRBJ2-7; TRBD1 might be the D (5 bases). Per germline, CDR1 GTSNPN and CDR2 SVGIG (reference sequence). The ends were cut back, 4 bases at V and 1 base at J, with 8 bases in the middle. The CDR3 is 12 residues long. The CDR3 region is CAWMTDSYEQYF. In DNA form, the CDR3 reads TGTGCCTGGATGACAGATTCCTACGAGCAGTACTTC.

V is TRBV6-5 and J is TRBJ1-2; D is undetermined. Germline V CDR1 and CDR2: MNHEY, SVGAGI. The CDR3 is 13 amino acids. V was clipped by 4 bases and J by 3 bases, with 9 bases between them. The CDR3 DNA is TGTGCCAGCAGTTCGAGGGTCCACTATGGCTACACCTTC. Its translation: CASSSRVHYGYTF.

The genes are TRBV28 and TRBJ2-5; D possibly corresponds to TRBD2 (6 bases). The V gene lost 6 bases and the J gene lost 6 bases, with 14 bases spanning the gap. The germline gives CDR1 MDHEN, CDR2 SYDVKM. The CDR3 extends over 13 amino acids. The CDR3 is CASRTRLGQTQYF. DNA for the CDR3: TGTGCCAGCAGGACCAGACTAGGGCAGACCCAGTACTTC.

The V and J genes are TRBV12-3 or TRBV12-4 and TRBJ1-3; D is undetermined. The CDR3 length is 12 residues. V dropped 5 bases and J dropped 4 bases, with 6 bases sitting between them. The CDR3 sequence: CASSPVGNTIYF. The CDR3 DNA reads as TGTGCCAGCAGTCCCGTCGGAAACACCATATATTTT.

The chain joins TRBV5-8 to TRBJ1-5; 10 bases line up with TRBD1. This CDR3 has 18 amino acids. V lost 4 bases, J lost 2 bases, and 12 bases stayed unmatched. Germline lookup yields CDR1 SGHTS and CDR2 YDEGEE. The CDR3: CASSGGQGKMDGNQPQHF. CDR3 in DNA: TGTGCCAGCAGCGGGGGACAGGGGAAGATGGACGGCAATCAGCCCCAGCATTTT.

In DNA form, the CDR3 reads TGTGCCAGCAGCCTACTAGCTTCCGGGGAGCTGTTTTTT. It codes for CASSLLASGELFF. This chain joins TRBV11-3 and TRBJ2-2; possibly TRBD2 for D (6 bases). Trimming pared 5 bases from V and 6 bases from J, leaving 10 bases between. The V gene's germline CDR1 is SGHNT and CDR2 YENEEA. CDR3 length equals 13 residues.